The T cell receptor (beta chain) under discussion was sequenced for a study of blood T cell repertoires in COVID-19. Study-wide background: Specimens from acute and convalescent COVID-19 originated in the United States, Italy and Spain. PBMCs, B-cell-depleted T cells, or T cells were the source of the cDNA or gDNA that made up the material.

Sequenced by immunoSEQ multiplex PCR; TCRdb stores in-frame clones only, minus some. The sample has around 170,000 clones; 88% are singletons. The CDR3 consists of 16 residues. With 6 bases clipped from V and 5 bases from J, the junction kept 11 bases outside the gene matches. Germline CDR1 and CDR2: MNHNY and SVGAGI (reference sequence). The gene calls are TRBV6-6 and TRBJ1-4, with 8 bases fitting TRBD1. This sequence was found in a man aged 60-69 years with acute or convalescent COVID-19. The specimen sequenced was peripheral blood. This CDR3 reads CASRSTRTGKNEKLFF. CDR3 DNA sequence: TGTGCCAGCAGGTCAACGCGGACAGGGAAAAATGAAAAACTGTTTTTT.